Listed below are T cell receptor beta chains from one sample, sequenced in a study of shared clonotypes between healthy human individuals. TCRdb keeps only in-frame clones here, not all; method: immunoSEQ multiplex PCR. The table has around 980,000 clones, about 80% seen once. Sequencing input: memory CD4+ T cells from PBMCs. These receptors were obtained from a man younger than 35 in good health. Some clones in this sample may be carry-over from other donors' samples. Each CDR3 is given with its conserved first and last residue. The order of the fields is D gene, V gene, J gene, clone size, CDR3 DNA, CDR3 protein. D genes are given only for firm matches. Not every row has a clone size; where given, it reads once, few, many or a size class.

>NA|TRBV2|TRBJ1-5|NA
TGTGCCATTCGACAGGACCCGACCCGGGGCCAGCCCCAGCATTTT
CAIRQDPTRGQPQHF
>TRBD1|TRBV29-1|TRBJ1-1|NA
TGCAGCACCGGACAGGGCGACACTGAAGCTTTCTTT
CSTGQGDTEAFF
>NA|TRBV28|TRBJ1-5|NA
TGTGCCAGCATATCGGCCGATCAGCCCCAGCATTTT
CASISADQPQHF
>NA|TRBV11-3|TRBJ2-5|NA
TGTGCCAGCAGCTTGGGGCCAGAACAAGAGACCCAGTACTTC
CASSLGPEQETQYF
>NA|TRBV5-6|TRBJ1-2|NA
TGTGCCAGCAGCTTGTTCGTCACGGGTCATGGCTACACCTTC
CASSLFVTGHGYTF
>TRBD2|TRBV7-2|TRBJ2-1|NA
TGTGCCAGCAGCCCCTGGATGGCGGGAGGGCCGAACAATGAGCAGTTCTTC
CASSPWMAGGPNNEQFF
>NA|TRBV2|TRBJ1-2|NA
TGTGCCAGCAGTGAAGCTCTACACAGTCATCAAGGCTACACCTTC
CASSEALHSHQGYTF
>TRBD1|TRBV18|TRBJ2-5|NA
TGTGCCAGCTCCCAATGGACAGGCAACCAAGAGACCCAGTACTTC
CASSQWTGNQETQYF
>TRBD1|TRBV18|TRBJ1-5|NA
TGTGCCAGCTCACCTTACAGGGGGCTTGTTAATCAGCCCCAGCATTTT
CASSPYRGLVNQPQHF
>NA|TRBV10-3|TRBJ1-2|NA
TGTGCCTCCAGGGAAGGTAACGACTATGGCTACACCTTC
CASREGNDYGYTF
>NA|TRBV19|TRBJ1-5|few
TGTGCCAGTAGTGGTACGGGGGGCCCTCAGCCCCAGCATTTT
CASSGTGGPQPQHF
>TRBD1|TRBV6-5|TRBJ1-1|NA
TGTGCCAGCAGTAGGCGGACAGGCATGAACACTGAAGCTTTCTTT
CASSRRTGMNTEAFF
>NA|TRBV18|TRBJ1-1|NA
TGTGCCAGCTCACTAAGGACCGGTGAAGCTTTCTTT
CASSLRTGEAFF
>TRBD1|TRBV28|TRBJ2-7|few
TGTGCCAGCGGACAGGCCTACGAGCAGTACTTC
CASGQAYEQYF
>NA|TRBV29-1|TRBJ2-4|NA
TGCAGCGTTGAAGGGGGGTTTAAAAACATTCAGTACTTC
CSVEGGFKNIQYF
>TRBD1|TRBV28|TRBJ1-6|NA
TGTGCCAGCAGGCCGACAGGGGAGGGTTCACCCCTCCACTTT
CASRPTGEGSPLHF
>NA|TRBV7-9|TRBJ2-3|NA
TGTGCCAGCAGCTTAGGGGGAGGACAAACAGATACGCAGTATTTT
CASSLGGGQTDTQYF
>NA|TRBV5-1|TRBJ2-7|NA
TGCGCCAGCAGGGAAGACAGTTACGAGCAGTACTTC
CASREDSYEQYF
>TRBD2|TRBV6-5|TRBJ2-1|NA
TGTGCCAGCAGTACCCCGGGGGGGGGTGAGCAGTTCTTC
CASSTPGGGEQFF
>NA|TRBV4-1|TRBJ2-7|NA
TGCGCCAGCAGCCAAGAGGCCGCAGGGTGGGAGTCCTACGAGCAGTACTTC
CASSQEAAGWESYEQYF
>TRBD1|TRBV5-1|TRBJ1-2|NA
TGCGCCAGCAGCTTAACAGGGGTTCGGTATGGCTACACCTTC
CASSLTGVRYGYTF
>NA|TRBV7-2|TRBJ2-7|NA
TGTGCCAGCAGCGCTGACAGGAACCCCTCCTACGAGCAGTACTTC
CASSADRNPSYEQYF
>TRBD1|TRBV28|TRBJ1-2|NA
TGTGCCAGCAAGGCAGGGGGGATAAAAAACTATGGCTACACCTTC
CASKAGGIKNYGYTF
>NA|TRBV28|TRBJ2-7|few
TGTGCCAGCAGTCGGGCGGGACTGGCCTACGAGCAGTACTTC
CASSRAGLAYEQYF
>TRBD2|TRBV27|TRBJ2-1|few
TGTGCCAGCAGCCCGAGACTAGCGGGAGTATTAGAGCAGTTCTTC
CASSPRLAGVLEQFF
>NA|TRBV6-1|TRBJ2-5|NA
TGTGCCAGCAGTGGGGAGACCCAGTACTTC
CASSGETQYF
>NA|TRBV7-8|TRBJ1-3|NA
TGTGCCAGCAGCTTAGACGGAAACACCATATATTTT
CASSLDGNTIYF
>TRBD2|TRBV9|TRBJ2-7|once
TGTGCCAGCAGCGTAGGGACATATACTAGCGGAAGACCCTACGAGCAGTACTTC
CASSVGTYTSGRPYEQYF
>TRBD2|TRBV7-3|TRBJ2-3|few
TGTGCCAGCAGCTTAACGGCGGGAGCGAACACAGATACGCAGTATTTT
CASSLTAGANTDTQYF
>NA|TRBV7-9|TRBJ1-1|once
TGTGCCAGCAGTTTAGCCGGGGGGCGCGTGGGGTCGGAAGCTTTCTTT
CASSLAGGRVGSEAFF
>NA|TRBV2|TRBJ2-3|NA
TGTGCCAGCAGTGGCAGTGGTACGCAGTATTTT
CASSGSGTQYF
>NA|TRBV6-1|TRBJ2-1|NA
TGTGCCAGCATCCCGGGACCAACAGACAATGAGCAGTTCTTC
CASIPGPTDNEQFF
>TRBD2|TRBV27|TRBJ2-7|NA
TGTGCCAGCCGCCGGTTCGGCGGGAGCACCGAGCAGTACTTC
CASRRFGGSTEQYF
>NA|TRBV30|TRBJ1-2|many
TGTGCCTGGAGCGAAGGGAGAATTTTCTATGGCTACACCTTC
CAWSEGRIFYGYTF
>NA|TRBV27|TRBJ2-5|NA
TGTGCCAGCAGTTTAAGGGCGAGGGAGACCCAGTACTTC
CASSLRARETQYF
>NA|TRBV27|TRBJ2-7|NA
TGTGCCAGCAGTTTAAGAGGTGGGGCCGAGCAGTACTTC
CASSLRGGAEQYF
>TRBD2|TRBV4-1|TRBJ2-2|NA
TGCGCCAGCAGCCACATGCCGACTAGCGGGACCACCGGGGAGCTGTTTTTT
CASSHMPTSGTTGELFF
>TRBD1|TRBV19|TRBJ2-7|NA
TGTGCCAGTAGTACGGACAGGGCAGTCCACGAGCAGTACTTC
CASSTDRAVHEQYF
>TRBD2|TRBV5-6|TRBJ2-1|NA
TGTGCCAGCAGCTTGGTTGGGACTACCGTTTACAATGAGCAGTTCTTC
CASSLVGTTVYNEQFF
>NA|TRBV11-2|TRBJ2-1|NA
TGTGCCAGCAGCTTTTTAGACAGGAGCTCCTACAATGAGCAGTTCTTC
CASSFLDRSSYNEQFF
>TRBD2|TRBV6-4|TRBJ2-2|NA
TGTGCCAGCAGGGCAGCGGGGTATACCGGGGAGCTGTTTTTT
CASRAAGYTGELFF
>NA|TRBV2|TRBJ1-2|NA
TGTGCCAGCAGGCCACGACAGGCCTACGCAGGGTATGGCTACACCTTC
CASRPRQAYAGYGYTF
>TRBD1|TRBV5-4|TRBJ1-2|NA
TGTGCCAGCAGCACAGGGACAGGGGGCGCGCGGGGCTACACCTTC
CASSTGTGGARGYTF
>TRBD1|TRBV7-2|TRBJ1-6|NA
TGTGCCAGCAGGCGACAGGGTGGGCCTTTCCACTTT
CASRRQGGPFHF
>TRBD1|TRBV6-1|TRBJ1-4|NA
TGTGCCAGCAGTTTACAGGGGGCTGGAGAAAAACTGTTTTTT
CASSLQGAGEKLFF
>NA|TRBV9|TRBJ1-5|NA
TGTGCCAGCAGCGTAGAGGCAGGGAATCAGCCCCAGCATTTT
CASSVEAGNQPQHF
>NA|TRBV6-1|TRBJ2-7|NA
TGTGCCAGCACTATGGAAGACGGGACCTACGAGCAGTACTTC
CASTMEDGTYEQYF
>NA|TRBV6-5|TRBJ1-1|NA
TGTGCCAGCACCCTCGGGGGCCCGAACACTGAAGCTTTCTTT
CASTLGGPNTEAFF
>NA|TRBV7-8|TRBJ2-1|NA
TGTGCCAGCAGAAAGGGCCTGGGCAATGAGCAGTTCTTC
CASRKGLGNEQFF
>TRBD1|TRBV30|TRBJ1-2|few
TGTGCCTGGAGATCCAGGGGGATTGATGGCTACACCTTC
CAWRSRGIDGYTF
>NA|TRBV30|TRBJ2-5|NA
TGTGCCTGGAGTGTACCCCGCGGGACGGAGACCCAGTACTTC
CAWSVPRGTETQYF
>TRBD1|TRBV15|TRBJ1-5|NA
TGTGCCACCAAGCCGGGGACAGGCCCATCAACCCAGCATTTT
CATKPGTGPSTQHF